These T cell receptor beta chains were read from a single sample in a study of cytomegalovirus exposure and HLA in healthy donors. The assay was immunoSEQ multiplex PCR, and TCRdb's table has in-frame clones only and misses some. The sample includes 200,000 to 250,000 clones, about 84% of them seen just once. Sequencing used PBMCs. The receptors stem from a human donor in good health. Each CDR3 is given with its conserved first and last residue. The order of the fields is D gene, J gene, clone size, V gene, CDR3 length, CDR3 protein, CDR3 DNA. The D gene is left open where the match is weak. The size of a clone is reported for some rows only, either as once, few or many, or as a class for expanded clones.

NA	TRBJ2-2	NA	TRBV30	15	CAWSVNARDTGELFF	TGTGCCTGGAGTGTAAATGCCAGGGACACCGGGGAGCTGTTTTTT
TRBD1	TRBJ1-2	once	TRBV29-1	13	CSVTGWAGYGYTF	TGCAGCGTGACAGGGTGGGCGGGCTATGGCTACACCTTC
NA	TRBJ2-5	NA	TRBV5-1	15	CASTHNDRTQETQYF	TGCGCCAGCACCCACAACGACAGGACGCAAGAGACCCAGTACTTC
TRBD2	TRBJ2-7	few	TRBV4-1	18	CASSQATSGSPISYEQYF	TGCGCCAGCAGCCAAGCGACTAGCGGGAGTCCCATCTCCTACGAGCAGTACTTC
TRBD1	TRBJ2-5	NA	TRBV19	15	CASSVTGTVQRPQYF	TGTGCCAGTAGTGTAACCGGGACAGTTCAACGGCCGCAGTACTTC
NA	TRBJ1-2	NA	TRBV29-1	14	CSVRWSGTTYGYTF	TGCAGCGTTCGGTGGAGTGGCACAACCTATGGCTACACCTTC
NA	TRBJ2-3	NA	TRBV4-1	19	CASSQDPGLAGGSTDTQYF	TGCGCCAGCAGCCAAGATCCGGGACTAGCAGGGGGCAGCACAGATACGCAGTATTTT
TRBD1	TRBJ1-1	NA	TRBV7-6	18	CASSSTGTGGRGGTEAFF	TGTGCCAGCAGCTCCACCGGGACAGGGGGCCGGGGGGGCACTGAAGCTTTCTTT
TRBD2	TRBJ2-5	NA	TRBV5-4	17	CASSLEVYREGLETQYF	TGTGCCAGCAGCTTGGAAGTATATCGGGAGGGCCTCGAGACCCAGTACTTC
NA	TRBJ1-2	NA	TRBV6-6	15	CASSYSIGSGYGYTF	TGTGCCAGCAGTTACTCGATCGGATCAGGATATGGCTACACCTTC
NA	TRBJ1-2	NA	TRBV5-4	13	CASSLKAGDDYTF	TGTGCCAGCAGCTTGAAGGCAGGCGATGACTACACCTTC
TRBD1	TRBJ2-5	NA	TRBV7-9	13	CASSPPRGQTQYF	TGTGCCAGCAGCCCCCCGAGGGGGCAGACCCAGTACTTC
NA	TRBJ2-3	NA	TRBV4-3	17	CASSQVGLSGSTDTQYF	TGCGCCAGCAGCCAAGTGGGGCTGAGTGGTAGTACGGATACGCAGTATTTT
TRBD1	TRBJ1-3	NA	TRBV5-8	15	CASSGQGYSGNTIYF	TGTGCCAGCAGCGGACAGGGCTACTCTGGAAACACCATATATTTT
TRBD2	TRBJ2-1	NA	TRBV28	13	CASKNGGGNEQFF	TGTGCCAGCAAAAACGGGGGGGGGAATGAGCAGTTCTTC
TRBD1	TRBJ2-7	NA	TRBV18	15	CASSPWDSSHYEQYF	TGTGCCAGCTCACCTTGGGACAGCTCCCATTACGAGCAGTACTTC
NA	TRBJ2-7	NA	TRBV18	15	CASSPPYVSPYEQYF	TGTGCCAGCTCACCACCCTATGTTTCACCCTACGAGCAGTACTTC
TRBD2	TRBJ2-7	NA	TRBV7-9	14	CSSSLAGTRLEQYF	TGTTCCAGCAGCTTAGCGGGGACACGGCTGGAGCAGTACTTC
NA	TRBJ1-5	NA	TRBV5-8	15	CASSPTISSHQPQHF	TGTGCCAGCAGCCCCACTATATCTTCCCATCAGCCCCAGCATTTT
NA	TRBJ1-4	few	TRBV7-7	13	CASSFRRGEKLFF	TGTGCTAGCAGCTTTCGCAGAGGCGAAAAACTGTTTTTT